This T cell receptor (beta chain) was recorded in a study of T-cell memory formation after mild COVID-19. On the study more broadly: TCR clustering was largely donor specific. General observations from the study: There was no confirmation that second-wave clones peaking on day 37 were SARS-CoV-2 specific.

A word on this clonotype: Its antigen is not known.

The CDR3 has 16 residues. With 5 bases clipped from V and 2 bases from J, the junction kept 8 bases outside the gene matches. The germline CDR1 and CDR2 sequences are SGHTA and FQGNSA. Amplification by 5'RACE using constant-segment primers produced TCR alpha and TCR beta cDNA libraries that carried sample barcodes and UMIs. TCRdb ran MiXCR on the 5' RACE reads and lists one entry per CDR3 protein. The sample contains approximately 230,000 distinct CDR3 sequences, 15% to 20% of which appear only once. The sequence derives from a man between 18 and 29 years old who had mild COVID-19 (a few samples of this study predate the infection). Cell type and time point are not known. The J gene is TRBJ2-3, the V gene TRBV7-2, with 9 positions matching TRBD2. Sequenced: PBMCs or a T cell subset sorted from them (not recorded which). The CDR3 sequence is CASSPGLARFTDTQYF. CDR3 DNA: TGTGCCAGCAGCCCCGGACTAGCGAGATTCACAGATACGCAGTATTTT.